This T cell receptor beta chain was retrieved from a study of cytomegalovirus exposure and HLA in healthy donors. Study outcomes and limitations: The authors considered a cluster of highly shared sequence variants likely to be a sequencing artifact. Cytomegalovirus status, reportedly, was diagnosed with high specificity and sensitivity by the classifier. A later analysis revealed that TCR association rates differed between HLA loci, peaking at DRB1 and bottoming out at HLA-C.

Use of 60 Vbeta and 13 Jbeta primers characterized the PCR. Original methodology: A later analysis counted 80 million or so unique TCR beta chains, some 12 million shared. Data came from immunoSEQ multiplex PCR; TCRdb stores just in-frame clones and leaves some out. Clone size and V and J calls were adopted from that table, with D and trimming inferred from the DNA. This sample has roughly 150,000 clones, with approximately 79% found just once. A note on this clone: As yet, its antigen is unknown.

The CDR3 covers 15 residues. From germline, CDR1 is MNHNS and CDR2 SASEGT. V was clipped by 6 bases and J by 2 bases, with 14 bases between them. The V and J genes are TRBV6-1 and TRBJ1-3, with D perhaps TRBD1 (6 bases). The receptor's source is a male donor in good health and CMV-seronegative. Sequences were obtained from PBMCs. The CDR3 coding sequence is TGTGCCAGCAGCCGCCAGGGGTACCCTGGAAACACCATATATTTT. It yields the protein CASSRQGYPGNTIYF.